The 27 T cell receptor beta chains given below trace back to one sample, sequenced in a study of cytomegalovirus exposure and HLA in healthy donors. Amplification used 60 Vbeta primers and 13 Jbeta primers. Data came from immunoSEQ multiplex PCR; TCRdb stores just in-frame clones and leaves some out. Among about 160,000 clones listed, 65% to 85% were seen once. Material: PBMCs. Receptor source: a male donor in good health and CMV-seropositive.

The J gene is TRBJ2-7, the V gene TRBV28, with 8 positions matching TRBD2. CDR3 size: 16 residues. Per the germline V gene, CDR1 is MDHEN and CDR2 is SYDVKM. V gave up 3 bases and J gave up 0 bases; unmatched junction bases: 7. The CDR3 spells CASSFPPGTSSYEQYF. The CDR3 DNA reads TGTGCCAGCAGTTTTCCGCCGGGGACTAGCTCCTACGAGCAGTACTTC.

This sequence joins TRBV6-1 and TRBJ2-1; no clear D gene. Trimming cost V 2 bases and J 4 bases, with 9 bases left between them. The CDR3 is 14 amino acids. Germline V gene sequence: CDR1 MNHNS, CDR2 SASEGT. The CDR3 DNA follows: TGTGCCAGCAGTGAAAATCCCCCATACAATGAGCAGTTCTTC. This codes for CASSENPPYNEQFF.

The chain joins TRBV5-1 to TRBJ2-3; perhaps TRBD1 as D (5 bases). The germline gives CDR1 SGHRS, CDR2 YFSETQ. The CDR3 covers 16 residues. Trimming stripped 0 bases from V and 1 base from J, with 12 bases between. The CDR3 region has the DNA TGCGCCAGCAGCTTGGCCAGGGATTCGGGCACAGATACGCAGTATTTT. This gives the protein CASSLARDSGTDTQYF. The whole variable domain, filled in from reference TRBV5-1 and TRBJ2-3, reads KAGVTQTPRYLIKTRGQQVTLSCSPISGHRSVSWYQQTPGQGLQFLFEYFSETQRNKGNFPGRFSGRQFSNSRSEMNVSTLELGDSALYLCASSLARDSGTDTQYFGPGTRLTVL.

This clone was observed once. The CDR3: CASSESLGLMNTEAFF. The CDR3 DNA sequence: TGCGCCAGCAGTGAATCATTGGGCCTCATGAACACTGAAGCTTTCTTT. The chain employs TRBV10-2 and TRBJ1-1, with D hard to call. This CDR3 is 16 amino acids long. The ends were cut back, 3 bases at V and 0 bases at J, with 14 bases in the middle. From germline, CDR1 is WSHSY and CDR2 SAAADI.

The chain links TRBV5-6 to TRBJ1-1; D is perhaps TRBD1 (6 bases). Germline CDR1 and CDR2: SGHDT and YYEEEE. CDR3 length: 12 residues. V lost 2 bases to trimming and J lost 7 bases, with 9 bases between them. The CDR3 DNA reads TGTGCCAGCAGCTTACAGGGATTTGAAGCTTTCTTT. It encodes CASSLQGFEAFF.

V usage is TRBV7-2 and J usage is TRBJ1-5; no reliable D call. The V end was cut by 0 bases, the J end by 5 bases, with 11 bases between. Germline loops: CDR1 SGHTA, CDR2 FQGNSA. The CDR3 has 15 residues. In DNA, the CDR3 is TGTGCCAGCAGCTTAGCGGGTACAGCTGATCAGCCCCAGCATTTT. Protein: CASSLAGTADQPQHF.

The V and J genes are TRBV27 and TRBJ2-2, with D uncertain. Per the germline V gene, CDR1 is MNHEY and CDR2 is SMNVEV (reference sequence). Trimming stripped 2 bases from V and 4 bases from J, with 8 bases between. There are 14 residues in the CDR3. In nucleotides, the CDR3 is TGTGCCAGCAGTTTAGAGGCCCTCACCGGGGAGCTGTTTTTT. It translates to CASSLEALTGELFF.

This chain connects TRBV6-6 to TRBJ1-6, with 10 bases fitting TRBD1. This CDR3 comprises 14 residues. J was trimmed by 9 bases and V by 2 bases; bases with no gene match: 1. Germline CDR1 and CDR2: MNHNY and SVGAGI (reference sequence). The CDR3 nucleotides are TGTGCCAGCAGTTACGACAGGGGGCGTTCACCCCTCCACTTT. This encodes CASSYDRGRSPLHF.

The rearrangement links TRBV19 to TRBJ1-1; 8 nucleotides line up with TRBD1. V trimming: 0 bases; J trimming: 8 bases; junction bases outside the gene matches: 2. There are 13 residues in the CDR3. Germline V gene lookup returns CDR1 LNHDA and CDR2 SQIVND (reference sequence). CDR3 bases: TGTGCCAGTAGTATAGAAGGGACAGGAGAAGCTTTCTTT. Translation: CASSIEGTGEAFF.

V is TRBV7-3 and J is TRBJ2-7; TRBD2 agrees at 8 bases. The CDR3 totals 14 residues. With 3 bases clipped from V and 4 bases from J, the junction kept 5 bases outside the gene matches. Germline lookup yields CDR1 SGHTA and CDR2 FQGTGA. The CDR3 region is CASSLGLAGYEQYF. Written as DNA, the CDR3 is TGTGCCAGCAGCTTGGGTCTAGCGGGTTACGAGCAGTACTTC. Based on the CDR3 plus reference TRBV7-3 and TRBJ2-7, the full variable domain is GAGVSQTPSNKVTEKGKYVELRCDPISGHTALYWYRQSLGQGPEFLIYFQGTGAADDSGLPNDRFFAVRPEGSVSTLKIQRTERGDSAVYLCASSLGLAGYEQYFGPGTRLTVT.

V usage is TRBV5-4 and J usage is TRBJ2-7, with D hard to call. Germline loops: CDR1 SGHNT, CDR2 YYREEE (reference sequence). The V and J ends lost 0 bases and 3 bases respectively, with 7 bases between them. The CDR3 covers 13 residues. The CDR3 here is CASSLGGHYEQYF. DNA of the CDR3: TGTGCCAGCAGCTTGGGCGGTCACTACGAGCAGTACTTC. The variable domain in full, with the rest retrieved from reference TRBV5-4 and TRBJ2-7, is ETGVTQSPTHLIKTRGQQVTLRCSSQSGHNTVSWYQQALGQGPQFIFQYYREEENGRGNFPPRFSGLQFPNYSSELNVNALELDDSALYLCASSLGGHYEQYFGPGTRLTVT.

The V and J genes are TRBV7-9 and TRBJ2-1; D might be TRBD1 (6 bases). CDR3 length: 11 residues. Trimming removed 11 bases at V and 9 bases at J, with 14 bases between. Germline V gives CDR1 SEHNR, CDR2 FQNEAQ (reference sequence). The CDR3 spells CACNRVGEQFF. DNA for the CDR3: TGTGCCTGTAACAGGGTAGGTGAGCAGTTCTTC.

The chain uses TRBV30 and TRBJ2-1; perhaps TRBD2 as D (6 bases). The V and J ends lost 3 bases and 9 bases respectively, with 12 bases between them. This CDR3 spans 12 amino acids. From germline, CDR1 is GTSNPN and CDR2 SVGIG (reference sequence). DNA for the CDR3: TGTGCCTGGAGCGCACTAGCCGTTGAGCAGTTCTTC. Encoded protein: CAWSALAVEQFF.

The chain couples TRBV6-1 to TRBJ1-4; D unclear. CDR1 and CDR2 from the germline V gene are MNHNS and SASEGT. The V and J ends lost 10 bases and 7 bases respectively, with 16 bases between them. The CDR3 consists of 13 residues. CDR3 sequence reads: CATDGEFGEKLFF. The CDR3 region has the DNA TGTGCCACCGACGGGGAGTTCGGTGAAAAACTGTTTTTT.

This clone appeared once. This chain links TRBV30 with TRBJ2-6, with D possibly TRBD1 on 5 matching bases. V lost 0 bases, J lost 2 bases, and 14 bases lay in between. The CDR3 loop spans 17 amino acids. Germline V gives CDR1 GTSNPN, CDR2 SVGIG (reference sequence). CDR3 in DNA: TGTGCCTGGAGTGTACGGCAGGGAATCACTGGGGCCAACGTCCTGACTTTC. Its translation: CAWSVRQGITGANVLTF.

The chain carries TRBV2 and TRBJ2-1; maybe TRBD1 (6 bases). Trimming removed 6 bases from V and 10 bases from J, with 10 bases in between. CDR3 length equals 11 residues. Germline V lookup: CDR1 SNHLY, CDR2 FYNNEI. CDR3 protein: CASRKQGEQFF. The DNA for the CDR3 is TGTGCCAGCAGGAAACAGGGAGAGCAGTTCTTC.

A single count supports this clone. The chain has TRBV29-1 and TRBJ2-1; 7 bases are a match to TRBD1. The CDR3 covers 14 residues. J was trimmed by 0 bases and V by 7 bases; bases with no gene match: 6. The V gene's germline CDR1 is SQVTM and CDR2 ANQGSEA. The CDR3 here is CSALTGSSYNEQFF. CDR3 bases: TGCAGCGCCCTGACAGGGAGCTCCTACAATGAGCAGTTCTTC.

This clone was counted a few times. The chain has TRBV4-1 and TRBJ2-1; D gene ambiguous. Between the trimmed V and J ends, which lost 0 bases and 9 bases, there was a span of 3 bases. In germline, CDR1 is MGHRA, CDR2 YSYEKL. There are 11 residues in the CDR3. CDR3 nucleotide sequence: TGCGCCAGCAGCCAAGACGGTGAGCAGTTCTTC. Translation: CASSQDGEQFF.

The genes are TRBV10-3 and TRBJ2-5; TRBD2 matches 16 bases. Matching the DNA end better, TRBJ2-7 makes the J call doubtful. The CDR3 is 16 amino acids. Per germline, CDR1 ENHRY and CDR2 SYGVKD. The CDR3 spells CAISGTSGRASYEQYF. CDR3 DNA sequence: TGTGCCATCAGCGGGACTAGCGGGAGGGCCTCCTACGAGCAGTACTTC.

This chain joins TRBV7-8 and TRBJ1-3; 7 bases map to TRBD1. This CDR3 contains 14 residues. Germline CDR1 and CDR2: SGHVS and FQNEAQ. Trimming cost V 6 bases and J 3 bases; bases outside gene matches: 5. CDR3 in DNA: TGTGCCAGCAGTCGACGGGACAGTGGAAACACCATATATTTT. Translating gives CASSRRDSGNTIYF. Full variable domain (rest looked up from reference TRBV7-8 and TRBJ1-3): GAGVSQSPRYKVAKRGQDVALRCDPISGHVSLFWYQQALGQGPEFLTYFQNEAQLDKSGLPSDRFFAERPEGSVSTLKIQRTQQEDSAVYLCASSRRDSGNTIYFGEGSWLTVV.

This clone was detected only once. As DNA, the CDR3 is TGTGCCAGCAGGGACAGCCTCGGACGGCCCCAGCATTTT. This gives the protein CASRDSLGRPQHF. J is TRBJ1-5 and V is TRBV6-5, with D possibly matching TRBD1 (6 bases). The CDR3 totals 13 residues. CDR1 is MNHEY and CDR2 is SVGAGI in the germline V gene. V was trimmed by 6 bases and J by 9 bases, leaving 15 bases between them.

The chain joins TRBV5-4 to TRBJ2-2; 10 bases are shared with TRBD2. V shed 0 bases and J 3 bases; nucleotides not matched to a gene: 5. The CDR3 runs 17 residues. Germline values: CDR1 SGHNT, CDR2 YYREEE (reference sequence). CDR3 amino acids: CASSLEASGSHTGELFF. CDR3 coding DNA: TGTGCCAGCAGCTTGGAGGCTAGCGGGAGTCACACCGGGGAGCTGTTTTTT.

V usage is TRBV19 and J usage is TRBJ2-1; D not resolved. The V and J ends lost 3 bases and 15 bases respectively, with 15 bases between them. Per germline, CDR1 LNHDA and CDR2 SQIVND (reference sequence). CDR3 size: 12 residues. DNA for the CDR3: TGTGCCAGTAGTATTCGTCCTCTCCCCCCGTTCTTC. Translated: CASSIRPLPPFF.

The chain has TRBV5-6 and TRBJ1-1; TRBD1 is a possible D gene (6 bases). The germline gives CDR1 SGHDT, CDR2 YYEEEE. Trimming took 6 bases from V and 3 from J, leaving 12 bases between them. The length of the CDR3 is 13 residues. For the CDR3, the DNA is TGTGCCAGCATCCTCCGACAGGACACTGAAGCTTTCTTT. It yields the protein CASILRQDTEAFF.

This sequence joins TRBV29-1 and TRBJ1-1, with D possibly TRBD1 on 5 matching bases. CDR1 and CDR2 (germline): SQVTM, ANQGSEA. The CDR3 length is 14 residues. V lost 1 base and J lost 0, with 9 bases in between. Written as DNA, the CDR3 is TGCAGCGTTGAAGGGGGGAGGGTGAACACTGAAGCTTTCTTT. It specifies CSVEGGRVNTEAFF.

The CDR3 sequence is CASSISGQPQHF. DNA of the CDR3: TGTGCCAGTAGTATATCAGGGCAGCCCCAGCATTTT. The V call is TRBV19, the J call TRBJ1-5, with D maybe TRBD1 (5 bases). Germline assignment: CDR1 LNHDA and CDR2 SQIVND (reference sequence). This CDR3 region has 12 residues. V was clipped by 2 bases and J by 7 bases, with 6 bases between them.

This chain links TRBV7-9 with TRBJ1-5; D is undetermined. CDR3 size: 12 residues. The V gene's germline CDR1 is SEHNR and CDR2 FQNEAQ (reference sequence). The V end was cut by 5 bases, the J end by 8 bases, with 10 bases between. The CDR3 protein is CASSLGGEPQHF. CDR3 nucleotides: TGTGCCAGCAGCCTCGGCGGAGAGCCCCAGCATTTT.